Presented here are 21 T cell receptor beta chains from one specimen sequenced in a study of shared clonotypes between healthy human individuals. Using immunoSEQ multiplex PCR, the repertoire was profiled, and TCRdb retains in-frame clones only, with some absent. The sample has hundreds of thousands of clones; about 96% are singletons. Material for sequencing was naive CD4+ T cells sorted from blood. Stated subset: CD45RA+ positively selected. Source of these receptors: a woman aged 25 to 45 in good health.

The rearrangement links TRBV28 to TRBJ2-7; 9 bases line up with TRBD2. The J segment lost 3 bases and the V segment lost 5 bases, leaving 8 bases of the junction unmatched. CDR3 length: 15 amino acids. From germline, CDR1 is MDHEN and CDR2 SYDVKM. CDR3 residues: CASSVLAGVRYEQYF. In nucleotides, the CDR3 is TGTGCCAGCAGTGTACTAGCGGGCGTCCGCTACGAGCAGTACTTC.

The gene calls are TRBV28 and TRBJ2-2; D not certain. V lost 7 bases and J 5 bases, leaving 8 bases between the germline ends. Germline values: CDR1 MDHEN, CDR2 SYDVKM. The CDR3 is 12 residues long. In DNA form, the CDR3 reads TGTGCCAGCATAAAGGAAACCGGGGAGCTGTTTTTT. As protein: CASIKETGELFF.

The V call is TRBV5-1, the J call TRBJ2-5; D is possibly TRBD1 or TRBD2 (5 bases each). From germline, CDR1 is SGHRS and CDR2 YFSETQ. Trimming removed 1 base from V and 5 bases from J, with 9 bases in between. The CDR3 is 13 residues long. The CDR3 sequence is CASSLPGDETQYF. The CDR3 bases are TGCGCCAGCAGCTTGCCTGGGGACGAGACCCAGTACTTC.

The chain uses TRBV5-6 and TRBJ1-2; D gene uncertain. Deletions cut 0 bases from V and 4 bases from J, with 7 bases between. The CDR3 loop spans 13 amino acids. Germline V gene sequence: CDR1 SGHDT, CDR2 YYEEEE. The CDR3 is CASSLAGIYGYTF. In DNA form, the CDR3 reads TGTGCCAGCAGCTTGGCGGGTATCTATGGCTACACCTTC. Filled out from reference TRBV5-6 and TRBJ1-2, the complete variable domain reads DAGVTQSPTHLIKTRGQQVTLRCSPKSGHDTVSWYQQALGQGPQFIFQYYEEEERQRGNFPDRFSGHQFPNYSSELNVNALLLGDSALYLCASSLAGIYGYTFGSGTRLTVV.

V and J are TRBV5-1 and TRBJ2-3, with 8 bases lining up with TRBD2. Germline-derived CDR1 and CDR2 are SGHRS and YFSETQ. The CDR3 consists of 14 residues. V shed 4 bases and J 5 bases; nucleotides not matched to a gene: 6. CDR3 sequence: CASSGAGARDTQYF. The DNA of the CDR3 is TGCGCCAGCAGCGGAGCGGGAGCGAGAGATACGCAGTATTTT. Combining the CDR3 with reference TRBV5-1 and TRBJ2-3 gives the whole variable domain KAGVTQTPRYLIKTRGQQVTLSCSPISGHRSVSWYQQTPGQGLQFLFEYFSETQRNKGNFPGRFSGRQFSNSRSEMNVSTLELGDSALYLCASSGAGARDTQYFGPGTRLTVL.

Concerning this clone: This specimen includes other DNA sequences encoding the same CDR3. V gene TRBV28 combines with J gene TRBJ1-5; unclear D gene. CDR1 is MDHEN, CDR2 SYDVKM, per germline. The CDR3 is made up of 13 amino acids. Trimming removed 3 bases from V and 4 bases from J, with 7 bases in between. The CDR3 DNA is TGTGCCAGCAGTTTTTTCGGGAATCAGCCCCAGCATTTT. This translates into CASSFFGNQPQHF.

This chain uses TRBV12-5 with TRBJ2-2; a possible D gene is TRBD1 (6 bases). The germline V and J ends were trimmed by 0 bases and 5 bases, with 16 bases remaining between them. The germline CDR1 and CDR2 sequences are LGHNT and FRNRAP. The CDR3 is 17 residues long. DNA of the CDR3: TGTGCTAGTGGTTTGGTATCGCAGGGGAAGGGTACCGGGGAGCTGTTTTTT. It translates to CASGLVSQGKGTGELFF.

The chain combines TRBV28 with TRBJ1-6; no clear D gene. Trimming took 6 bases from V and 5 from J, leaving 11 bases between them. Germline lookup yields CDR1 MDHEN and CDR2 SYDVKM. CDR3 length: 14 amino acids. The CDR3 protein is CASSSDGDNSPLHF. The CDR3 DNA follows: TGTGCCAGCAGCTCCGACGGGGATAATTCACCCCTCCACTTT. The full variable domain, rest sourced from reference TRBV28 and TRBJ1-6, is DVKVTQSSRYLVKRTGEKVFLECVQDMDHENMFWYRQDPGLGLRLIYFSYDVKMKEKGDIPEGYSVSREKKERFSLILESASTNQTSMYLCASSSDGDNSPLHFGNGTRLTVT.

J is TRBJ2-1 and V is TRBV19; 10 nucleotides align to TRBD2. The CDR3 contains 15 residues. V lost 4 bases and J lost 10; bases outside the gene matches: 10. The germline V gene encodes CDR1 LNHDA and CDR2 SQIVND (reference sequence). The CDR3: CASSRLAGISREQFF. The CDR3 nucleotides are TGTGCCAGTAGTAGACTAGCGGGTATAAGCAGGGAGCAGTTCTTC.

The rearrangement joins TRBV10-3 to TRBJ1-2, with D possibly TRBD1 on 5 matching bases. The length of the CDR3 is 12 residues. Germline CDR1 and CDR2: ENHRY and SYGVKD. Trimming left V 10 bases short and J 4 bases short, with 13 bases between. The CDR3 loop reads CATRDGSYGYTF. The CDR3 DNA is TGTGCCACTCGGGACGGAAGCTATGGCTACACCTTC.

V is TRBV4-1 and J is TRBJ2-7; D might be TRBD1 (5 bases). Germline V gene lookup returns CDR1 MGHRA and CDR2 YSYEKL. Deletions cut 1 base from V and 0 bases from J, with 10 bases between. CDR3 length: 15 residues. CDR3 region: CASSQGFQGSYEQYF. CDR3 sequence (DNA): TGCGCCAGCAGCCAAGGGTTCCAGGGCTCCTACGAGCAGTACTTC.

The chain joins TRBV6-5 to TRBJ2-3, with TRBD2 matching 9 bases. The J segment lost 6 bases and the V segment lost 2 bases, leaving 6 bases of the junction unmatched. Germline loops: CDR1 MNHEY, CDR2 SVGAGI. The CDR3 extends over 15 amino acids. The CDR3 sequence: CASSYGGGGGDTQYF. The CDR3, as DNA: TGTGCCAGCAGTTACGGCGGGGGGGGCGGGGATACGCAGTATTTT.

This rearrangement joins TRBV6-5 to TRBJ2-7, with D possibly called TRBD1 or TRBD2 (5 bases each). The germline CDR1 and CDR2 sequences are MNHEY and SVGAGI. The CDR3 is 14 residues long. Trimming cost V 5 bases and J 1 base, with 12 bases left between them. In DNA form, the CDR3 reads TGTGCCAGCAGTGGTGGGACGCTTTCCTACGAGCAGTACTTC. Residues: CASSGGTLSYEQYF.

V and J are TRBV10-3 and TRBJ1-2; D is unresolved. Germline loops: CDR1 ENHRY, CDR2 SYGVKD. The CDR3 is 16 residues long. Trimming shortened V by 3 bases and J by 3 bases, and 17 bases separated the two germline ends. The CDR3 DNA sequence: TGTGCCATCAGTGAAAGAGGTCCCACGGGCGACTATGGCTACACCTTC. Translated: CAISERGPTGDYGYTF.

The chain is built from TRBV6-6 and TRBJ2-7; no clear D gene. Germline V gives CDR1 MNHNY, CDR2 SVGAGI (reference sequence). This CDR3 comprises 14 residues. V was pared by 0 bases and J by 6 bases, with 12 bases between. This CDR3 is CASSYSDRRSEQYF. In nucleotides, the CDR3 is TGTGCCAGCAGTTACTCGGATAGGCGATCCGAGCAGTACTTC.

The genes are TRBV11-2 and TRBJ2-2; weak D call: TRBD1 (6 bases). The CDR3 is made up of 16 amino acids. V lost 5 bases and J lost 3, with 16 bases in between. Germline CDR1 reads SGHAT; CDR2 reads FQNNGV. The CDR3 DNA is TGTGCCAGCAGCAAACAGGGCCAAGTTTACACCGGGGAGCTGTTTTTT. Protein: CASSKQGQVYTGELFF. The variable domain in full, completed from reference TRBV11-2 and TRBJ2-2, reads EAGVAQSPRYKIIEKRQSVAFWCNPISGHATLYWYQQILGQGPKLLIQFQNNGVVDDSQLPKDRFSAERLKGVDSTLKIQPAKLEDSAVYLCASSKQGQVYTGELFFGEGSRLTVL.

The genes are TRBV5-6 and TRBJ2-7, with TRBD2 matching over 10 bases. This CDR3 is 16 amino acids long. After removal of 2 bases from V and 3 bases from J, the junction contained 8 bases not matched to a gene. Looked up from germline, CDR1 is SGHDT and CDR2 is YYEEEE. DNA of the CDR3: TGTGCCAGCAGCTTTAGTTTAGGACTAGCGGTCTACGAGCAGTACTTC. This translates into CASSFSLGLAVYEQYF.

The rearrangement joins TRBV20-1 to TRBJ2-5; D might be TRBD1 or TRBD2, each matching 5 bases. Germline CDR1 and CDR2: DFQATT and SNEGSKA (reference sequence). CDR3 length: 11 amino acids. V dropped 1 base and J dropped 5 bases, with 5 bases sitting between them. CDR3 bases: TGCAGTGCTAGAGGGGGGGAGACCCAGTACTTC. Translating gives CSARGGETQYF.

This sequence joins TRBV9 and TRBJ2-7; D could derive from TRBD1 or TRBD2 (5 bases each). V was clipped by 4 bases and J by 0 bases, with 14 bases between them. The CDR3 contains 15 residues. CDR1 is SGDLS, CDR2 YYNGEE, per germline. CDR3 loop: CASSKYGTASYEQYF. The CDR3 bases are TGTGCCAGCAGCAAGTACGGGACGGCCTCCTACGAGCAGTACTTC.

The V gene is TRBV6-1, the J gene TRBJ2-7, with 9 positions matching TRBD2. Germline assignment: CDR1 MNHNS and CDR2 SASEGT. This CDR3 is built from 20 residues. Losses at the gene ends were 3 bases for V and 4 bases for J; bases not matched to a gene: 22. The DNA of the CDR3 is TGTGCCAGCAGTGACCGGGCGGATGGTGTTAGTAGCGGGAGACAGTACGAGCAGTACTTC. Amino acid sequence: CASSDRADGVSSGRQYEQYF.

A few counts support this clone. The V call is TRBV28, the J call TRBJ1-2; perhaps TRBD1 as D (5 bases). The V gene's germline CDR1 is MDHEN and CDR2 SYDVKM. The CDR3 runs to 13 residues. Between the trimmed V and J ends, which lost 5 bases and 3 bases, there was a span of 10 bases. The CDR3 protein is CASSLTADYGYTF. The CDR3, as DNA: TGTGCCAGCAGTCTGACAGCCGACTATGGCTACACCTTC.